The clone carrying this T cell receptor (beta chain) was seen a handful of times. J gave up 7 bases and V 10 bases, and 10 bases lay outside the gene matches. This CDR3 is 14 amino acids long. Germline-derived CDR1 and CDR2 are MGHDK and SYGVNS. TCRdb's table, derived via immunoSEQ multiplex PCR, lists solely in-frame clones and lacks some. The profile covers approximately 150,000 clones, with more than 85% appearing a single time and roughly 9.4% taken by the ten largest. The data stem from a study of cytomegalovirus exposure and HLA in healthy donors. The rearrangement joins TRBV25-1 to TRBJ2-1; 10 bases align to TRBD2. The sequence was collected from a man younger than 35 in good health and CMV-seropositive. The sample comprised PBMCs. In DNA form, the CDR3 reads TGTGCCACGTCCAGCGGGAGGGGGGGTAATGAGCAGTTCTTC. Its protein product is CATSSGRGGNEQFF.